These 15 T cell receptor beta chains were sequenced from one sample in a study of blood T cell repertoires in COVID-19. The assay was immunoSEQ multiplex PCR, and TCRdb's table has in-frame clones only and misses some. The sample lists nearly 200,000 clones, over 75% occurring once. Material: peripheral blood. These receptors came from a woman between 35 and 50 years old who had recovered from COVID-19.

J is TRBJ2-3 and V is TRBV7-2, with TRBD2 identical over 8 bases. Germline loops: CDR1 SGHTA, CDR2 FQGNSA. After removal of 5 bases from V and 6 bases from J, the junction contained 7 bases not matched to a gene. CDR3 length equals 14 residues. The CDR3 sequence: CASSPLKRGDTQYF. CDR3 nucleotides: TGTGCCAGCAGCCCCCTCAAGCGGGGGGATACGCAGTATTTT.

This clone was found once. The chain carries TRBV24-1 and TRBJ2-7; 7 positions match TRBD1. This CDR3 is 13 amino acids long. Germline lookup yields CDR1 KGHDR and CDR2 SFDVKD. Trimming at V came to 9 bases and at J to 0 bases, leaving 4 bases not matched to a gene. In nucleotides, the CDR3 is TGTGCCACCGGGGACAGTAGCTCCTACGAGCAGTACTTC. Translating it yields CATGDSSSYEQYF.

This chain uses TRBV7-2 with TRBJ1-2, with D possibly being TRBD1 (6 bases). Trimming stripped 5 bases from V and 0 bases from J, with 16 bases between. CDR1 and CDR2 (germline): SGHTA, FQGNSA. The CDR3 loop spans 16 amino acids. CDR3 residues: CASSLNQQGSNYGYTF. The DNA for the CDR3 is TGTGCCAGCAGCCTTAACCAACAGGGCTCTAACTATGGCTACACCTTC.

Comment on this clone: Other nucleotide sequences from this sample produce the same CDR3. CDR3 loop: CASSQDRGTEAFF. The CDR3 DNA sequence: TGTGCCAGCAGCCAAGATCGGGGCACTGAAGCTTTCTTT. The chain is built from TRBV14 and TRBJ1-1; D unclear. Trimming cost V 0 bases and J 4 bases, with 6 bases left between them. Looked up from germline, CDR1 is SGHDN and CDR2 is FVKESK. The CDR3 extends over 13 amino acids. The whole variable domain, filled in from reference TRBV14 and TRBJ1-1, reads EAGVTQFPSHSVIEKGQTVTLRCDPISGHDNLYWYRRVMGKEIKFLLHFVKESKQDESGMPNNRFLAERTGGTYSTLKVQPAELEDSGVYFCASSQDRGTEAFFGQGTRLTVV.

In this sample, this clone turned up once. The gene calls are TRBV2 and TRBJ1-5, with 7 positions matching TRBD1. The V gene's germline CDR1 is SNHLY and CDR2 FYNNEI. J was trimmed by 2 bases and V by 6 bases; bases with no gene match: 10. This CDR3 region has 16 residues. CDR3 nucleotides: TGTGCCAGCAGCGACGTTACAGGGGCTGGCAATCAGCCCCAGCATTTT. Translated, it gives CASSDVTGAGNQPQHF.

The rearrangement uses TRBV6-6 and TRBJ2-2, with a weak D call TRBD2 (6 bases). Trimming took 3 bases from V and 7 from J, leaving 15 bases between them. From germline, CDR1 is MNHNY and CDR2 SVGAGI (reference sequence). There are 15 residues in the CDR3. CDR3 bases: TGTGCCAGCAGTTATAGTGGGCCGGGGGACGGGGAGCTGTTTTTT. It specifies CASSYSGPGDGELFF.

This chain uses TRBV27 with TRBJ1-1, with D unclear. Germline V lookup: CDR1 MNHEY, CDR2 SMNVEV (reference sequence). CDR3 length equals 16 residues. Trimming stripped 2 bases from V and 0 bases from J, with 13 bases between. The CDR3: CASSLRWRLMNTEAFF. CDR3 in DNA: TGTGCCAGCAGTTTACGGTGGAGGCTCATGAACACTGAAGCTTTCTTT.

The chain recombines TRBV18 with TRBJ2-4, with 9 nucleotides matching TRBD2. CDR3 length: 15 residues. Trimming cost V 1 base and J 6 bases; bases outside gene matches: 4. Germline CDR1 KGHSH, CDR2 LQKENI. The CDR3 DNA is TGTGCCAGCTCACCACTAGCGGGAGAGACAAACATTCAGTACTTC. Its protein is CASSPLAGETNIQYF.

V and J are TRBV5-1 and TRBJ2-1, with 9 bases lining up with TRBD2. The trim removed 0 bases at V and 9 bases at J, leaving 7 bases unmatched. CDR3 length: 15 residues. Germline V gene data show CDR1 as SGHRS and CDR2 as YFSETQ. The CDR3 sequence: CASSLVAGEAPEQFF. In DNA form, the CDR3 reads TGCGCCAGCAGCTTGGTAGCGGGGGAGGCCCCTGAGCAGTTCTTC. Full variable domain (remainder filled in from reference TRBV5-1 and TRBJ2-1): KAGVTQTPRYLIKTRGQQVTLSCSPISGHRSVSWYQQTPGQGLQFLFEYFSETQRNKGNFPGRFSGRQFSNSRSEMNVSTLELGDSALYLCASSLVAGEAPEQFFGPGTRLTVL.

The chain uses TRBV19 and TRBJ2-2; D gene uncertain. Germline V gene sequence: CDR1 LNHDA, CDR2 SQIVND (reference sequence). The V and J ends lost 0 bases and 4 bases respectively, with 6 bases between them. This CDR3 has 14 amino acids. DNA for the CDR3: TGTGCCAGTAGTATAGAGGGCCGCACCGGGGAGCTGTTTTTT. It yields the protein CASSIEGRTGELFF. The full variable domain, rest sourced from reference TRBV19 and TRBJ2-2, is DGGITQSPKYLFRKEGQNVTLSCEQNLNHDAMYWYRQDPGQGLRLIYYSQIVNDFQKGDIAEGYSVSREKKESFPLTVTSAQKNPTAFYLCASSIEGRTGELFFGEGSRLTVL.

V and J are TRBV6-5 and TRBJ1-2; no clear D. There are 11 residues in the CDR3. Germline CDR1 and CDR2: MNHEY and SVGAGI. The V end lost 7 bases, the J end lost 1 base, and 4 bases lay between the germline ends. CDR3: CASTINYGYTF. CDR3 DNA sequence: TGTGCCAGCACCATTAACTATGGCTACACCTTC.

The rearrangement uses TRBV30 and TRBJ1-1; TRBD1 matches 9 bases. The germline gives CDR1 GTSNPN, CDR2 SVGIG (reference sequence). This CDR3 contains 16 residues. V gave up 1 base and J gave up 6 bases; unmatched junction bases: 12. The CDR3 loop reads CAWSDVPGQGSPEAFF. In nucleotides, the CDR3 is TGTGCCTGGAGTGACGTACCGGGACAGGGTTCGCCTGAAGCTTTCTTT.

The chain combines TRBV5-4 with TRBJ1-4; possibly TRBD1 for D (5 bases). This CDR3 is 15 amino acids long. CDR1 and CDR2 from the germline V gene are SGHNT and YYREEE (reference sequence). The V end was cut by 4 bases, the J end by 3 bases, with 13 bases between. CDR3 DNA: TGTGCCAGCAGCCCAGACGGGGGGGCTAATGAAAAACTGTTTTTT. Protein sequence: CASSPDGGANEKLFF.

The CDR3 DNA sequence: TGTGCAAGTCGCTTAGAGGGTAGCGCAACCTACGAGCAGTACTTC. It specifies CASRLEGSATYEQYF. The chain combines TRBV12-2 with TRBJ2-7; the table assigns TRBD2, which was not confirmed against the DNA. TRBV12-2 is a pseudogene locus. The CDR3 has 15 residues.

This clone was observed a handful of times. The chain combines TRBV6-2 or TRBV6-3 with TRBJ1-5; possible D gene TRBD1, 6 bases. V shed 2 bases and J shed 3 bases, with 14 bases lying between them. Germline-derived CDR1 and CDR2 are MNHEY and SVGEGT. The CDR3 runs to 16 residues. In nucleotides, the CDR3 is TGTGCCAGCAGTTACGTAGGAGGGGGGGACAATCAGCCCCAGCATTTT. It specifies CASSYVGGGDNQPQHF.